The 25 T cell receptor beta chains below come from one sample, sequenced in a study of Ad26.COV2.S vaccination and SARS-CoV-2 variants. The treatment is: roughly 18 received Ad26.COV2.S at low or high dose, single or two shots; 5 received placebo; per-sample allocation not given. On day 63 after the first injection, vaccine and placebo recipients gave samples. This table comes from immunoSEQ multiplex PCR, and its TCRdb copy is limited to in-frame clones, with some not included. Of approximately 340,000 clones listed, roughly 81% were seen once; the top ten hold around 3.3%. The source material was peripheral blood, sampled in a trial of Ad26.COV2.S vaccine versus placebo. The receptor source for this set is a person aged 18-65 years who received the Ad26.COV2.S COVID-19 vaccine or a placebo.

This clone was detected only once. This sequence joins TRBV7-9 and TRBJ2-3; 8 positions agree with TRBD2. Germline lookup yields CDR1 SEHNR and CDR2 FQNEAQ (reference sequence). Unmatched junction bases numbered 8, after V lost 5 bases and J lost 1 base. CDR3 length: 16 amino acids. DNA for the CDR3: TGTGCCAGCAGCATAATCACTAGCGGCGGCACAGATACGCAGTATTTT. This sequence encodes CASSIITSGGTDTQYF.

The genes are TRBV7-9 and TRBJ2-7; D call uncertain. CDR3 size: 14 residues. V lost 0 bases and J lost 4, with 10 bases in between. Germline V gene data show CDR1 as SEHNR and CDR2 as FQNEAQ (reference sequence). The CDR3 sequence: CASSLALGAYEQYF. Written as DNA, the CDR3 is TGTGCCAGCAGCTTAGCGTTAGGCGCGTACGAGCAGTACTTC.

The CDR3, as DNA: TGTGCCAGCAGTTACTCAGGACGGACTGAAGCTTTCTTT. The encoded protein is CASSYSGRTEAFF. The rearrangement uses TRBV6-5 and TRBJ1-1, with D unclear. Germline loops: CDR1 MNHEY, CDR2 SVGAGI. V dropped 0 bases and J dropped 5 bases, with 7 bases sitting between them. The CDR3 runs to 13 residues.

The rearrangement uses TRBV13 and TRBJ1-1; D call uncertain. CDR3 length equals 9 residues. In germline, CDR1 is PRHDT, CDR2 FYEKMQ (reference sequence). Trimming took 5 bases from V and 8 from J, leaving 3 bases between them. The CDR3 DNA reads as TGTGCCAGCAGCCTCGAAGCTTTCTTT. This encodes CASSLEAFF.

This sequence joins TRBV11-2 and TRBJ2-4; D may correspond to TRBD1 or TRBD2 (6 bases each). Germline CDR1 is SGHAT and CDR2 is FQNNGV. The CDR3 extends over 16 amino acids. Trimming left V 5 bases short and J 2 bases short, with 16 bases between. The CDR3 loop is CASSLLRGGPKNIQYF. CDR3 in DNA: TGTGCCAGCAGCCTCCTCCGAGGGGGGCCCAAAAACATTCAGTACTTC.

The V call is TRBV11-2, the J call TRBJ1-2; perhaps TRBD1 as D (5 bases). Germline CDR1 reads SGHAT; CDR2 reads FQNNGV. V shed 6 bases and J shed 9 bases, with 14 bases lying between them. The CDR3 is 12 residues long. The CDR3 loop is CASSSGRDRYTF. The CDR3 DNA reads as TGTGCCAGCAGTTCGGGACGCGATCGCTACACCTTC. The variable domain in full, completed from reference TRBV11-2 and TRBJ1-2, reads EAGVAQSPRYKIIEKRQSVAFWCNPISGHATLYWYQQILGQGPKLLIQFQNNGVVDDSQLPKDRFSAERLKGVDSTLKIQPAKLEDSAVYLCASSSGRDRYTFGSGTRLTVV.

CDR3 sequence (DNA): TGTGCGTCTACGGGGAAGGGGGCGAACACTGAAGCTTTCTTT. This encodes CASTGKGANTEAFF. The chain carries TRBV30 and TRBJ1-1; 7 bases match TRBD1. The CDR3 loop spans 14 amino acids. Germline V gene sequence: CDR1 GTSNPN, CDR2 SVGIG (reference sequence).

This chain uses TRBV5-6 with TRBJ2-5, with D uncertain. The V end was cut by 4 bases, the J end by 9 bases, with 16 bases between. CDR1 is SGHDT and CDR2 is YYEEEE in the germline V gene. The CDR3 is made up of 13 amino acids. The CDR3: CASSQAGYEAQYF. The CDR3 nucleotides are TGTGCCAGCAGCCAAGCCGGATACGAGGCCCAGTACTTC.

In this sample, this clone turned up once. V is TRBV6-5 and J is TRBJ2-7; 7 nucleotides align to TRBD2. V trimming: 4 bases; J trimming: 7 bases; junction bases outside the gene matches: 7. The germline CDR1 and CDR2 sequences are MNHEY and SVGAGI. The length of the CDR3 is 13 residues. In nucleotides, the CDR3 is TGTGCCAGCAGTTCCCGGGAGGCTGGTGAGCAGTACTTC. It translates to CASSSREAGEQYF.

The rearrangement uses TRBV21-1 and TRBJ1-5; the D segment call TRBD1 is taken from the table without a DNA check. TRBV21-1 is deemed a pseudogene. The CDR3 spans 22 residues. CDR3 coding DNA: TGTGCCAGCAGCAAAGACCGGTCCTCTCCCTACAGGGGCGTAAATAGCAATCAGCCCCAGCATTTT. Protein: CASSKDRSSPYRGVNSNQPQHF.

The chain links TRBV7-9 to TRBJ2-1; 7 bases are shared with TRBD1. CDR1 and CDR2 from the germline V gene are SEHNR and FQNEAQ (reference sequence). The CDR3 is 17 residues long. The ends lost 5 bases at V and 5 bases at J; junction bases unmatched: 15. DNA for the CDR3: TGTGCCAGCAGCCCGCTAAGCATGTACAGGGGAGACAATGAGCAGTTCTTC. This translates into CASSPLSMYRGDNEQFF.

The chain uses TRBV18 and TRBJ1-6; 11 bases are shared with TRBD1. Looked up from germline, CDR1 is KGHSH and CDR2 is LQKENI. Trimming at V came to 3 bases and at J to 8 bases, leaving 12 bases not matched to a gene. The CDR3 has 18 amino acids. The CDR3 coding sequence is TGTGCCAGCTCACCGCCCGGGACAGGGGGTTCATTCGATTCACCCCTCCACTTT. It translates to CASSPPGTGGSFDSPLHF.

CDR3 bases: TGCGCCAGCAGCTTCGGACAGGGGGCGAACTATGGCTACACCTTC. This translates into CASSFGQGANYGYTF. The chain carries TRBV5-1 and TRBJ1-2, with 11 bases that match TRBD1. V trimming: 2 bases; J trimming: 2 bases; junction bases outside the gene matches: 2. CDR1 is SGHRS and CDR2 is YFSETQ in the germline V gene. This CDR3 has 15 residues.

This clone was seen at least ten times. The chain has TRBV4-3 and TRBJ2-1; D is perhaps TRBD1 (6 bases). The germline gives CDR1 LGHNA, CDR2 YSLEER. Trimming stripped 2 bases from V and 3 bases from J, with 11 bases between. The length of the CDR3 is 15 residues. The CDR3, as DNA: TGCGCCAGCAGCCAATCCACAGGGCACTACAATGAGCAGTTCTTC. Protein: CASSQSTGHYNEQFF.

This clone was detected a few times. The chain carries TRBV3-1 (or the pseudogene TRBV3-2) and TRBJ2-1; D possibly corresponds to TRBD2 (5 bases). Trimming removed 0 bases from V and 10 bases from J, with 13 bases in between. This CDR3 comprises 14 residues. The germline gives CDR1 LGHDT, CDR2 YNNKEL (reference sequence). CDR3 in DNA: TGTGCCAGCAGCCAAGATACTAGTGTTGCGGAGCAGTTCTTC. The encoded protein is CASSQDTSVAEQFF.

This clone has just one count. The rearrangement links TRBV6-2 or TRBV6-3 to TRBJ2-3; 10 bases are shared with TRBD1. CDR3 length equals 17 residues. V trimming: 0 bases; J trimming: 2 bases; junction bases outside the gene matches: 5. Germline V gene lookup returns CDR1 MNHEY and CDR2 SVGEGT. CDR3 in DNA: TGTGCCAGCAGTTACTCGAGGGGGACAGGGGACACAGATACGCAGTATTTT. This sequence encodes CASSYSRGTGDTDTQYF.

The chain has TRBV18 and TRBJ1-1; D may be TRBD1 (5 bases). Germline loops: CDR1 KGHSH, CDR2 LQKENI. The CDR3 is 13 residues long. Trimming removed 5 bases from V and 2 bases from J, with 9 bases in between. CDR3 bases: TGTGCCAGCTCAAGGGACGGTAACACTGAAGCTTTCTTT. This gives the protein CASSRDGNTEAFF. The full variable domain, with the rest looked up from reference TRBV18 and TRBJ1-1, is NAGVMQNPRHLVRRRGQEARLRCSPMKGHSHVYWYRQLPEEGLKFMVYLQKENIIDESGMPKERFSAEFPKEGPSILRIQQVVRGDSAAYFCASSRDGNTEAFFGQGTRLTVV.

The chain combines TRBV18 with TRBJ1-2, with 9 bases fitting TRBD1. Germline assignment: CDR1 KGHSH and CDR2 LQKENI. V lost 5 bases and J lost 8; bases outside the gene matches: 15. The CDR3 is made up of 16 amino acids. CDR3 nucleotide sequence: TGTGCCAGCTCATCGACACAGGGGGCGAAAACTATCGGCTACACCTTC. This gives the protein CASSSTQGAKTIGYTF.

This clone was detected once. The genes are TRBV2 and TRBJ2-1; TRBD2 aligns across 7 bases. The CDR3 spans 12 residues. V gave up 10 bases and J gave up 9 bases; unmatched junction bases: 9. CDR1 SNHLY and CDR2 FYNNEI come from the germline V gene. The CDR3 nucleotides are TGTGCCACACCAGGACTAGTAGGTGAGCAGTTCTTC. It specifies CATPGLVGEQFF.

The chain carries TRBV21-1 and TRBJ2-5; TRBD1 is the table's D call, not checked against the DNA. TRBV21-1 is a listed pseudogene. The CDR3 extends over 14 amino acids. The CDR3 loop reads CASSKRAVQETQYF. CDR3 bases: TGTGCCAGCAGCAAACGTGCAGTCCAAGAGACCCAGTACTTC.

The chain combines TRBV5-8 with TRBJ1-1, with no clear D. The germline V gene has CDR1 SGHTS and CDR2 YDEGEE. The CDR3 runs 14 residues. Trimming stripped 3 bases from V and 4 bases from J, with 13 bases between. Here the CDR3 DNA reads TGTGCCAGCAGCTCCCCGACCGTGGGCACTGAAGCTTTCTTT. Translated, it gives CASSSPTVGTEAFF.

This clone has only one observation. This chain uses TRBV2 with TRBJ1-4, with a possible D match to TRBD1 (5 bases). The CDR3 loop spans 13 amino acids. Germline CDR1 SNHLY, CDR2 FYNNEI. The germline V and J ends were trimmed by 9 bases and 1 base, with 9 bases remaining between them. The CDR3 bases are TGTGCCAGAAGGGGATTAACTAATGAAAAACTGTTTTTT. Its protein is CARRGLTNEKLFF.

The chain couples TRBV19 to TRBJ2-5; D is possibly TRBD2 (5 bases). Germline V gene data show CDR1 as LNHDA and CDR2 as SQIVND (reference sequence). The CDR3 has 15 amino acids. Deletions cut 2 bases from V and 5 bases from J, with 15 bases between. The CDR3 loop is CASSISPGWRETQYF. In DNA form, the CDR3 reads TGTGCCAGTAGTATATCTCCCGGATGGAGGGAGACCCAGTACTTC.

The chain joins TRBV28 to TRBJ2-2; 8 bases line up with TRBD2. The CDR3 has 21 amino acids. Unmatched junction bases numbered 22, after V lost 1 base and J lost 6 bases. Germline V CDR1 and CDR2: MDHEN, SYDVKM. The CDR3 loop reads CASSLSRYWAGGSPNAGELFF. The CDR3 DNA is TGTGCCAGCAGTTTATCCCGGTACTGGGCGGGAGGAAGTCCCAACGCCGGGGAGCTGTTTTTT.

The CDR3 reads CASSSRGGDRASRNYGYTF. As DNA, the CDR3 is TGTGCCAGCAGCTCCCGAGGGGGGGACAGGGCCTCTAGAAACTATGGCTACACCTTC. The chain is built from TRBV9 and TRBJ1-2, with 9 bases lining up with TRBD1. V dropped 4 bases and J dropped 2; count of bases not matched to a gene: 18. The CDR3 totals 19 residues. Germline CDR1 reads SGDLS; CDR2 reads YYNGEE.